This T cell receptor (beta chain) comes out of a study of blood T cell repertoires in COVID-19. In the study overall: Samples of COVID-19 (acute and convalescent) were obtained from the United States, Italy and Spain.

Source study methods: Reference gene primer amplification yielded estimated nucleated cell counts. TCRdb's copy holds only in-frame clones and misses some; the assay was immunoSEQ multiplex PCR. V, J and clone size derive from that table, while D and trimming were established from the DNA sequence. The table has about 240,000 clones, approximately 83% seen once. The study drew participants aged about 18 to 89 years from fewer than 30 US areas. This clone was seen a handful of times. The CDR3 contains 15 residues. The germline CDR1 and CDR2 sequences are SGHTA and FQGTGA. The V and J ends lost 3 bases and 3 bases, in that order; junction bases with no gene match: 5.

Sequenced sample: PBMCs or T cells enriched from blood (not recorded which). The TCR sequence derives from a woman aged 40 to 50 who had been exposed to COVID-19. The rearrangement uses TRBV7-3 and TRBJ2-5, with 9 bases fitting TRBD2. For the CDR3, the DNA is TGTGCCAGCAGCTTTCAAGCGGGGGGAGAAGAGACCCAGTACTTC. Protein product: CASSFQAGGEETQYF.